The 22 T cell receptor beta chains below were found in one sample sequenced in a study of blood T cell repertoires in COVID-19. Libraries were prepared by immunoSEQ multiplex PCR; TCRdb keeps only in-frame clonotypes and omits some of them. Altogether about 320,000 clones are present, about 87% being singletons, with the ten largest covering about 4.7%. Sample: PBMCs or T cells enriched from blood (not recorded which). These TCRs come from a man aged 30 to 45 who had recovered from COVID-19.

Note on this clone: Different DNA sequences within this sample yield the same CDR3. This chain connects TRBV27 to TRBJ2-3, with TRBD2 matching 7 bases. The CDR3 is 15 residues long. The V and J ends lost 0 bases and 2 bases, in that order; junction bases with no gene match: 2. Germline V gives CDR1 MNHEY, CDR2 SMNVEV (reference sequence). For the CDR3, the DNA is TGTGCCAGCAGTTTATCAGCGGGGTACACAGATACGCAGTATTTT. It is translated as CASSLSAGYTDTQYF.

The rearrangement joins TRBV2 to TRBJ2-3; the D gene is possibly TRBD2 (6 bases). The CDR3 contains 14 residues. V was clipped by 10 bases and J by 1 base, with 15 bases between them. The germline CDR1 and CDR2 sequences are SNHLY and FYNNEI. DNA of the CDR3: TGTGCCACCTACCTTCCGGGGGGCACAGATACGCAGTATTTT. Translation gives CATYLPGGTDTQYF.

This chain connects TRBV14 to TRBJ1-2; TRBD1 might be the D (5 bases). Germline values: CDR1 SGHDN, CDR2 FVKESK. The CDR3 sequence is 16 residues long. The germline V and J ends were trimmed by 4 bases and 5 bases, with 20 bases remaining between them. CDR3 sequence: CASSPAGRPILYGYTF. The CDR3 coding sequence is TGTGCCAGCAGCCCGGCGGGACGCCCGATTCTATATGGCTACACCTTC.

The V gene is TRBV10-3, the J gene TRBJ1-2, with a tentative D call TRBD1 (5 bases). The germline V gene has CDR1 ENHRY and CDR2 SYGVKD. Trimming removed 6 bases at V and 2 bases at J, with 13 bases between. The CDR3 is made up of 14 amino acids. Here the CDR3 reads CAISDAGQNYGYTF. The CDR3, as DNA: TGTGCCATCAGCGACGCGGGGCAGAACTATGGCTACACCTTC.

This chain links TRBV18 with TRBJ2-3, with 10 bases identical to TRBD1. CDR1 is KGHSH and CDR2 is LQKENI in the germline V gene. CDR3 length: 16 amino acids. Losses at the gene ends were 3 bases for V and 3 bases for J; bases not matched to a gene: 6. CDR3 bases: TGTGCCAGCTCACCTGCCCGGGACAGGGGTACAGATACGCAGTATTTT. Translated: CASSPARDRGTDTQYF.

The chain joins TRBV7-9 to TRBJ2-7; 9 nucleotides agree with TRBD1. The CDR3 contains 15 residues. J gave up 3 bases and V 1 base, and 4 bases lay outside the gene matches. CDR1 and CDR2 from the germline V gene are SEHNR and FQNEAQ (reference sequence). As DNA, the CDR3 is TGTGCCAGCAGCTTAGGAAGGGACAGGGTCTACGAGCAGTACTTC. It codes for CASSLGRDRVYEQYF.

The chain is built from TRBV27 and TRBJ2-3; D is perhaps TRBD1 (5 bases). CDR1 is MNHEY, CDR2 SMNVEV, per germline (reference sequence). V lost 4 bases and J 0 bases, leaving 11 bases between the germline ends. This CDR3 has 15 amino acids. The CDR3 protein is CASSYTQDSTDTQYF. For the CDR3, the DNA is TGTGCCAGCAGTTACACACAGGATAGCACAGATACGCAGTATTTT.

The rearrangement uses TRBV4-2 and TRBJ1-2; unclear D gene. The CDR3 consists of 14 residues. Trimming removed 0 bases at V and 6 bases at J, with 11 bases between. Germline lookup yields CDR1 LGHNA and CDR2 YNFKEQ. The CDR3 DNA reads TGTGCCAGCAGCCAAGATGAGGGTCTCAATGGCTACACCTTC. Encoded protein: CASSQDEGLNGYTF.

The J gene is TRBJ2-1, the V gene TRBV28; D gene ambiguous. This CDR3 has 11 amino acids. V gave up 6 bases and J gave up 7 bases, with 7 bases separating them. Germline V gene data show CDR1 as MDHEN and CDR2 as SYDVKM. Written as DNA, the CDR3 is TGTGCCAGCAGCTATCTAAATGAGCAGTTCTTC. It encodes CASSYLNEQFF. The variable domain in full, completed from reference TRBV28 and TRBJ2-1, reads DVKVTQSSRYLVKRTGEKVFLECVQDMDHENMFWYRQDPGLGLRLIYFSYDVKMKEKGDIPEGYSVSREKKERFSLILESASTNQTSMYLCASSYLNEQFFGPGTRLTVL.

A few counts support this clone. The chain is built from TRBV30 and TRBJ1-6, with 9 positions matching TRBD1. CDR3 length: 17 residues. Germline CDR1 is GTSNPN and CDR2 is SVGIG (reference sequence). Trimming removed 6 bases from V and 0 bases from J; junction bases left unmatched: 9. CDR3 DNA sequence: TGTGCCTGCAAACAGGGGGCACTAAGCTCCTATAATTCACCCCTCCACTTT. Its translation is CACKQGALSSYNSPLHF.

This chain uses TRBV6-1 with TRBJ1-4; a possible D gene is TRBD1 (5 bases). The CDR3 contains 15 residues. The V end lost 3 bases, the J end lost 4 bases, and 12 bases lay between the germline ends. Germline V gene sequence: CDR1 MNHNS, CDR2 SASEGT. CDR3 region: CASSDGGAFNEKLFF. The CDR3 DNA is TGTGCCAGCAGTGATGGCGGGGCGTTTAATGAAAAACTGTTTTTT.

A single count supports this clone. The chain recombines TRBV9 with TRBJ2-1, with TRBD2 matching over 12 bases. Germline CDR1 SGDLS, CDR2 YYNGEE. The CDR3 extends over 17 amino acids. V dropped 3 bases and J dropped 3; count of bases not matched to a gene: 7. CDR3 loop: CASSGRGTSGLYNEQFF. CDR3 coding DNA: TGTGCCAGCAGCGGAAGAGGGACTAGCGGGCTCTACAATGAGCAGTTCTTC.

The gene calls are TRBV28 and TRBJ1-2; D is uncertain. The CDR3 consists of 14 residues. CDR1 is MDHEN and CDR2 is SYDVKM in the germline V gene. Trimming removed 1 base at V and 3 bases at J, with 9 bases between. Here the CDR3 reads CASSLFTADYGYTF. In DNA, the CDR3 is TGTGCCAGCAGTTTATTTACGGCGGACTATGGCTACACCTTC.

This chain joins TRBV29-1 and TRBJ2-1; TRBD1 is a possible D gene (7 bases). Per germline, CDR1 SQVTM and CDR2 ANQGSEA. V dropped 5 bases and J dropped 1 base, with 9 bases sitting between them. There are 13 residues in the CDR3. The CDR3 loop reads CSVSGGSYNEQFF. The CDR3 DNA reads as TGCAGCGTTTCAGGGGGGTCCTACAATGAGCAGTTCTTC.

This chain uses TRBV5-8 with TRBJ2-6, with 9 bases lining up with TRBD1. V lost 3 bases to trimming and J lost 1 base; unmatched junction nucleotides: 8. There are 18 residues in the CDR3. CDR1 is SGHTS, CDR2 YDEGEE, per germline. The CDR3 loop reads CASSWGDRDLSGANVLTF. The CDR3 DNA reads as TGTGCCAGCAGCTGGGGGGACAGGGACCTTTCTGGGGCCAACGTCCTGACTTTC.

This chain connects TRBV6-5 to TRBJ2-5, with 10 bases fitting TRBD2. Germline V CDR1 and CDR2: MNHEY, SVGAGI. CDR3 length: 14 amino acids. Trimming cost V 7 bases and J 5 bases; bases outside gene matches: 7. The chain's CDR3 is CASISGTSAETQYF. The CDR3 DNA follows: TGTGCCAGCATTTCAGGGACTAGCGCCGAGACCCAGTACTTC.

V gene TRBV28 combines with J gene TRBJ2-7; D call uncertain. The CDR3 runs to 12 residues. Per germline, CDR1 MDHEN and CDR2 SYDVKM. Trimming took off 2 bases at V and 3 bases at J, with 5 bases between the two ends. Here the CDR3 reads CASSLLSYEQYF. In DNA, the CDR3 is TGTGCCAGCAGTTTACTCAGCTACGAGCAGTACTTC.

The chain joins TRBV28 to TRBJ2-2, with 10 bases fitting TRBD1. V shed 3 bases and J 5 bases; nucleotides not matched to a gene: 0. Per the germline V gene, CDR1 is MDHEN and CDR2 is SYDVKM. CDR3 length equals 14 residues. In nucleotides, the CDR3 is TGTGCCAGCAGTTTGGGACAGGGGACCGGGGAGCTGTTTTTT. Protein: CASSLGQGTGELFF.

This clone has a single count. This sequence joins TRBV5-4 and TRBJ2-7, with 8 bases aligning to TRBD2. With 0 bases clipped from V and 7 bases from J, the junction kept 9 bases outside the gene matches. The germline V gene encodes CDR1 SGHNT and CDR2 YYREEE (reference sequence). CDR3 length: 15 residues. Here the CDR3 DNA reads TGTGCCAGCAGCTTGGGAGCGGGGGACGTGGGGGAGCAGTACTTC. Amino acid sequence: CASSLGAGDVGEQYF.

This clone was observed once. J is TRBJ2-7 and V is TRBV2; D is undetermined. The CDR3 is 14 residues long. V gave up 2 bases and J gave up 1 base, with 9 bases separating them. Germline V CDR1 and CDR2: SNHLY, FYNNEI. The CDR3 here is CASSEQSYSYEQYF. CDR3 sequence (DNA): TGTGCCAGCAGTGAACAGTCTTATTCCTACGAGCAGTACTTC.

This chain connects TRBV5-5 to TRBJ2-3; 8 bases map to TRBD2. This CDR3 region has 16 residues. The trim removed 0 bases at V and 3 bases at J, leaving 6 bases unmatched. Germline CDR1 SGHKS, CDR2 YYEKEE (reference sequence). The CDR3 DNA is TGTGCCAGCAGCTTGGGAGTGCGGGGGGCAACAGATACGCAGTATTTT. It translates to CASSLGVRGATDTQYF.

The V and J genes are TRBV5-4 and TRBJ1-1; 8 nucleotides match TRBD1. CDR1 SGHNT and CDR2 YYREEE come from the germline V gene (reference sequence). With 6 bases clipped from V and 1 base from J, the junction kept 8 bases outside the gene matches. This CDR3 contains 15 residues. The CDR3 reads CASNRQGRENTEAFF. The CDR3 DNA is TGTGCCAGCAACCGACAGGGGCGTGAGAACACTGAAGCTTTCTTT.